This T cell receptor (beta chain) was obtained from a study of cytotoxic CD8 clonotypes in ibrutinib-treated CLL. Study-level results: Circulating CD8+ T-cell counts were tracked by baseline clonality, which exceeded that of age-matched healthy donors.

Worth noting for this clone: The antigen is not known.

Investigators sought sequencing depths of between 1 in 200,000 and 1 in 1 million T cells. The method was immunoSEQ multiplex PCR; TCRdb's version includes in-frame clones alone and lacks a portion of them. The sample holds under 200,000 clones, about 80% seen once. The specimen comprised PBMCs, sampled after 24 months of ibrutinib treatment. This clonotype was sampled from a human donor with chronic lymphocytic leukemia.

CDR3 coding DNA: TGTGCCAGCAGCTTAGGTGGAGTCATTACCGGGGAGCTGTTTTTT. Protein: CASSLGGVITGELFF. V usage is TRBV7-9 and J usage is TRBJ2-2, with D unclear. The germline V gene encodes CDR1 SEHNR and CDR2 FQNEAQ (reference sequence). This CDR3 spans 15 amino acids. V was clipped by 1 base and J by 5 bases, with 11 bases between them.